Sequencing of this T cell receptor beta chain was carried out in a study of blood T cell repertoires in COVID-19. Background on the study: COVID-19 samples from acute and convalescent phases originated in the United States, Italy and Spain. PBMCs, B-cell-depleted T cells, or T cells provided the cDNA or gDNA that made up the material.

Original analysis: Amplification of reference gene primers provided the estimated nucleated cell counts. The data were produced by immunoSEQ multiplex PCR, yet TCRdb's version contains in-frame clones alone and is incomplete. The V and J calls and the clone size are those of that table, but D and trimming were determined from the DNA. The sample lists 390,000 or so clones; around 87% were seen once. The CDR3 covers 14 residues. Germline V gene data show CDR1 as MDHEN and CDR2 as SYDVKM. Trimming removed 4 bases from V and 8 bases from J; junction bases left unmatched: 5. Material for sequencing was peripheral blood. The source is a woman in her 30s with COVID-19, enrolled during active disease. J is TRBJ1-4 and V is TRBV28; 9 nucleotides match TRBD1. The CDR3 DNA is TGTGCCAGCAGTTCCCACAGGGGGCGGGAAAAACTGTTTTTT. This gives the protein CASSSHRGREKLFF.